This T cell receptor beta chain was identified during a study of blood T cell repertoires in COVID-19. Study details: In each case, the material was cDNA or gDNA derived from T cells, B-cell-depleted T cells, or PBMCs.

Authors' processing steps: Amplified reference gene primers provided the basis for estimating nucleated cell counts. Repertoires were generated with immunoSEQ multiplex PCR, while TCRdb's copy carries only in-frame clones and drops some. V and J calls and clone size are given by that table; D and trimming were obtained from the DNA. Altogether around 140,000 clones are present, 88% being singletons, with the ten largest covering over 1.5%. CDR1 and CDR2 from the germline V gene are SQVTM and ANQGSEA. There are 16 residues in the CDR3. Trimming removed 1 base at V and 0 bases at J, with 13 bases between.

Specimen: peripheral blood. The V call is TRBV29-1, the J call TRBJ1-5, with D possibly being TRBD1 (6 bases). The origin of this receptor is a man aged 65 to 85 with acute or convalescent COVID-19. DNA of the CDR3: TGCAGCGTTGAAGTTGGACAGTACAATAGCAATCAGCCCCAGCATTTT. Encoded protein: CSVEVGQYNSNQPQHF.